The 25 T cell receptor beta chains presented below share a single source sample, sequenced in a study of T cells expressing NK-cell markers. TCRdb reprocessed the 5' RACE reads, keeping one entry per CDR3 protein, no DNA. In total, the table holds 450,000 to 600,000 distinct CDR3 sequences. The sample was blood T cells: a sorted CD56 or NKG2C T cell subset, CD4+ or CD8+ T cells, or bulk PBMC T cells (not recorded which). These receptors came from a man aged 18 to 30 in good health.

The rearrangement joins TRBV7-9 to TRBJ1-2; as DNA is missing, the TRBD1 call by TCRdb cannot be tested. Per germline, CDR1 SEHNR and CDR2 FQNEAQ (reference sequence). The CDR3 covers 15 residues. This CDR3 is CASSRGTGLGYGYTF. Combining the CDR3 with reference TRBV7-9 and TRBJ1-2 gives the whole variable domain DTGVSQNPRHKITKRGQNVTFRCDPISEHNRLYWYRQTLGQGPEFLTYFQNEAQLEKSRLLSDRFSAERPKGSFSTLEIQRTEQGDSAMYLCASSRGTGLGYGYTFGSGTRLTVV.

The chain uses TRBV6-5 and TRBJ1-6. In germline, CDR1 is MNHEY, CDR2 SVGAGI. CDR3 length: 13 amino acids. The CDR3 spells CASSYYPNSPLHF.

CDR3 region: CASSLIEGTSGSQFF. This chain connects TRBV12-3 or TRBV12-4 to TRBJ2-1; TCRdb gives TRBD2 as the D gene, but with no DNA this cannot be confirmed. The CDR3 consists of 15 residues.

This chain connects TRBV5-1 to TRBJ2-7. The V gene's germline CDR1 is SGHRS and CDR2 YFSETQ. The CDR3 loop spans 15 amino acids. The CDR3 sequence is CASSLNGGSLSEQYF.

The chain employs TRBV5-5 and TRBJ2-3; TCRdb names TRBD1, which stays unverified in the absence of DNA. The length of the CDR3 is 16 residues. The germline CDR1 and CDR2 sequences are SGHKS and YYEKEE (reference sequence). The CDR3 loop is CASSIGTGGYADTQYF.

The V call is TRBV12-3 or TRBV12-4, the J call TRBJ1-6; the TCRdb call, TRBD1, lacks DNA for checking. CDR3 length equals 13 residues. The CDR3: CASSAGSGSPLHF.

The chain links TRBV28 to TRBJ2-1. The CDR3 covers 18 residues. Germline CDR1 and CDR2: MDHEN and SYDVKM. CDR3 sequence: CASSLMFDGPPEDNEQFF.

The chain uses TRBV6-2 or TRBV6-3 and TRBJ2-4; with no DNA, the TCRdb D assignment of TRBD1 cannot be verified. The germline CDR1 and CDR2 sequences are MNHEY and SVGEGT. The CDR3 length is 14 residues. CDR3 in amino acids: CASRDTGARNIQYF.

V and J are TRBV15 and TRBJ1-2. This CDR3 contains 12 residues. Germline CDR1 LNHNV, CDR2 YYDKDF (reference sequence). CDR3 residues: CATGRQAGGYTF.

The gene calls are TRBV11-2 and TRBJ2-3; TCRdb outputs TRBD1, but without DNA this stays unchecked. Germline values: CDR1 SGHAT, CDR2 FQNNGV. This CDR3 is 14 amino acids long. The CDR3 is CASSQVQGPDTQYF.

J is TRBJ1-5 and V is TRBV27. The CDR3 extends over 14 amino acids. Germline CDR1 MNHEY, CDR2 SMNVEV (reference sequence). CDR3 protein: CASSFDKANQPQHF.

J is TRBJ1-6 and V is TRBV7-9. Looked up from germline, CDR1 is SEHNR and CDR2 is FQNEAQ (reference sequence). This CDR3 has 13 residues. The CDR3 here is CASSAQIASPLHF.

This chain joins TRBV24-1 and TRBJ2-2. From germline, CDR1 is KGHDR and CDR2 SFDVKD. The CDR3 spans 13 residues. CDR3 in amino acids: CATSKRHTGELFF.

The rearrangement links TRBV9 to TRBJ2-1; TCRdb proposes TRBD2, but this gene call is untestable without DNA. Germline V gives CDR1 SGDLS, CDR2 YYNGEE. This CDR3 has 15 residues. CDR3 sequence reads: CASEASGRAGDEQFF.

The chain employs TRBV6-2 or TRBV6-3 and TRBJ2-1. Per germline, CDR1 MNHEY and CDR2 SVGEGT. The CDR3 loop spans 13 amino acids. CDR3 residues: CASSYSRRGEQFF.

The chain employs TRBV5-5 and TRBJ2-7; TCRdb designates TRBD1, a call that cannot be tested without DNA. This CDR3 is built from 15 residues. The V gene's germline CDR1 is SGHKS and CDR2 YYEKEE (reference sequence). The CDR3 sequence: CASSTGTGFPYEQYF.

The chain couples TRBV6-2 or TRBV6-3 to TRBJ2-1; without DNA, the TCRdb call of TRBD2 cannot be checked. The CDR3 has 13 amino acids. CDR1 MNHEY and CDR2 SVGEGT come from the germline V gene. The CDR3 loop is CASSYVLALEQFF.

Here the CDR3 reads CASSMGDSFGETQYF. The chain uses TRBV5-1 and TRBJ2-5; without DNA, the TCRdb call of TRBD1 cannot be checked. Germline CDR1 SGHRS, CDR2 YFSETQ. The CDR3 extends over 15 amino acids.

This chain connects TRBV3-1 to TRBJ2-1; lacking DNA, the TRBD2 call made by TCRdb goes unchecked. The germline V gene has CDR1 LGHDT and CDR2 YNNKEL (reference sequence). This CDR3 has 16 amino acids. CDR3 residues: CASSQASGLHPNEQFF.

V is TRBV10-3 and J is TRBJ2-2; the D gene TCRdb calls, TRBD1, cannot be checked with no DNA. There are 16 residues in the CDR3. Germline values: CDR1 ENHRY, CDR2 SYGVKD. CDR3 amino acids: CAISEAYRDSVRELFF.

The gene calls are TRBV2 and TRBJ2-5; as DNA is missing, the TRBD1 call by TCRdb cannot be tested. CDR1 and CDR2 from the germline V gene are SNHLY and FYNNEI. The CDR3 length is 14 residues. The chain's CDR3 is CASSDWTGKETQYF.

J is TRBJ2-1 and V is TRBV12-3 or TRBV12-4. The CDR3 loop spans 12 amino acids. The CDR3 sequence is CASSLAASQQFF.

This chain links TRBV5-1 with TRBJ2-2; TCRdb's D gene call, TRBD1, goes unchecked for lack of DNA. The germline CDR1 and CDR2 sequences are SGHRS and YFSETQ. The CDR3 contains 16 residues. CDR3: CASSIPGQGAGGELFF.

The gene calls are TRBV5-1 and TRBJ2-2; TCRdb outputs TRBD2, but without DNA this stays unchecked. The CDR3 covers 18 residues. Germline values: CDR1 SGHRS, CDR2 YFSETQ. This CDR3 reads CASSYYPRLEGNTGELFF.

The chain is built from TRBV15 and TRBJ2-4. Germline-derived CDR1 and CDR2 are LNHNV and YYDKDF (reference sequence). This CDR3 region has 14 residues. CDR3 sequence reads: CATSSRVAKNIQYF.